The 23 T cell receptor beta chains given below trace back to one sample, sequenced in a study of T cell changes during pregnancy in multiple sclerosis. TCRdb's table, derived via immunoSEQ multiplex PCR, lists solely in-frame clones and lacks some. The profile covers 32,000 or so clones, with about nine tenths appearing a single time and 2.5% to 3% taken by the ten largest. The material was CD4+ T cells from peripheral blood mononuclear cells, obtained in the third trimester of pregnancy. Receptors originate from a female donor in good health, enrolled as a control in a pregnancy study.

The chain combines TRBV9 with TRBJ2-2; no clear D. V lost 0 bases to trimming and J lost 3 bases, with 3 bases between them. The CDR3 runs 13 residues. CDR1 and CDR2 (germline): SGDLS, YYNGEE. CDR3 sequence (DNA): TGTGCCAGCAGCGTAGTAGACACCGGGGAGCTGTTTTTT. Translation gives CASSVVDTGELFF.

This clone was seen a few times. CDR3 sequence reads: CASTWAGPNYGYTF. In nucleotides, the CDR3 is TGTGCCAGTACTTGGGCAGGGCCCAACTATGGCTACACCTTC. This chain joins TRBV19 and TRBJ1-2; D is possibly TRBD1 (5 bases). Germline CDR1 is LNHDA and CDR2 is SQIVND (reference sequence). CDR3 length: 14 residues. V lost 7 bases to trimming and J lost 2 bases, with 14 bases between them.

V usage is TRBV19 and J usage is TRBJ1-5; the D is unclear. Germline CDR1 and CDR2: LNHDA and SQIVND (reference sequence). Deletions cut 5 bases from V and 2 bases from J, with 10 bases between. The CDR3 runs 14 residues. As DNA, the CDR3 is TGTGCCAGTAGTGCAGCCCGGGGCAATCAGCCCCAGCATTTT. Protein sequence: CASSAARGNQPQHF.

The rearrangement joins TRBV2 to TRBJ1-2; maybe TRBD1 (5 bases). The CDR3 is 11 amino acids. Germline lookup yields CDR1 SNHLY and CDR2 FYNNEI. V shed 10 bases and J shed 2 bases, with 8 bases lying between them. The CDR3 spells CAKTENYGYTF. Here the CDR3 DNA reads TGTGCCAAGACAGAGAACTATGGCTACACCTTC.

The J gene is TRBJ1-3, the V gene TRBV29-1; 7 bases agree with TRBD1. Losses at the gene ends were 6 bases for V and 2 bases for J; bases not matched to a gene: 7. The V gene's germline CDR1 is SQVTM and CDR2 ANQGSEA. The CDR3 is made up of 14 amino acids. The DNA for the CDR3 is TGCAGCGTCGCCGCAGGGGGGCCTGGAAACACCATATATTTT. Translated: CSVAAGGPGNTIYF.

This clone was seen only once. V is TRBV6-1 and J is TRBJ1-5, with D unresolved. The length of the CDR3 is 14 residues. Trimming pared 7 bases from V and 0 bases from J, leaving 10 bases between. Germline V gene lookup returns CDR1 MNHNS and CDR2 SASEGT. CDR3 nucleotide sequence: TGTGCCAGCATTCCCGGGTATAGCAATCAGCCCCAGCATTTT. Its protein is CASIPGYSNQPQHF.

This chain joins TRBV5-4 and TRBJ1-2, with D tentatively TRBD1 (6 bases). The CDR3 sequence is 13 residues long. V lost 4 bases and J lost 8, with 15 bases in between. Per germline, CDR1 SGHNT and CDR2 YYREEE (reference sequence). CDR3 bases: TGTGCCAGCAGCGGTACAGGGAAGGGAGGCTACACCTTC. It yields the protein CASSGTGKGGYTF.

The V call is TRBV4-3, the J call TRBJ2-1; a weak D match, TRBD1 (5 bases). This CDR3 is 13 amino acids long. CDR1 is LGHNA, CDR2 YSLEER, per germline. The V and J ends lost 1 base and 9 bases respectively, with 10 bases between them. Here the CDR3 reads CASSQVSRGEQFF. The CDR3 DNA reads TGCGCCAGCAGCCAAGTCTCTAGGGGTGAGCAGTTCTTC.

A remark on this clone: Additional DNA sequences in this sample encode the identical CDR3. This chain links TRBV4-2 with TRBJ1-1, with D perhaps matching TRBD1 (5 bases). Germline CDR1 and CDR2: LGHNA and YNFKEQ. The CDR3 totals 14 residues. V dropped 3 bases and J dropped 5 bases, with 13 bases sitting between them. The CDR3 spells CASSQEGRGTEAFF. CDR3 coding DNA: TGTGCCAGCAGCCAGGAGGGGCGAGGGACTGAAGCTTTCTTT.

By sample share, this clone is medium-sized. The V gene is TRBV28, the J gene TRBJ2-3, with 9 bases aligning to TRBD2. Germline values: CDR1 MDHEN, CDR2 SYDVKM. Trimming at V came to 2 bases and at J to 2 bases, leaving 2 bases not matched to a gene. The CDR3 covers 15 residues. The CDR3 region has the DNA TGTGCCAGCAGTTTAGCGGGGGGGCACACAGATACGCAGTATTTT. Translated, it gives CASSLAGGHTDTQYF.

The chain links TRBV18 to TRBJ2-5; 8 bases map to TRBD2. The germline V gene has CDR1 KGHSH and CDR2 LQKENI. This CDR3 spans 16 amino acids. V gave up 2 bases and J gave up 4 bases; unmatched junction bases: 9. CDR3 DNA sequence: TGTGCCAGCTCACCAAGAACGAGCGGGGGAGGAGAGACCCAGTACTTC. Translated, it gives CASSPRTSGGGETQYF.

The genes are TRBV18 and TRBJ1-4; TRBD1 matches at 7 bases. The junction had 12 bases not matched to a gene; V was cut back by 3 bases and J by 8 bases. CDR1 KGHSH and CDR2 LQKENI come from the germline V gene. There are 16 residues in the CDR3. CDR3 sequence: CASSPRGQATREKLFF. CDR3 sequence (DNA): TGTGCCAGCTCACCGCGAGGACAGGCCACAAGGGAAAAACTGTTTTTT.

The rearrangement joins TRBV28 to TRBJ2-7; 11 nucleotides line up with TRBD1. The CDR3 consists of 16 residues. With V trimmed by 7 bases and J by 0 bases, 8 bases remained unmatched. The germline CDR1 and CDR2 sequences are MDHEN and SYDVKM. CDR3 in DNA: TGTGCCAGCACCGGACAGGGGGCTCTCGCCTCCTACGAGCAGTACTTC. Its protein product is CASTGQGALASYEQYF.

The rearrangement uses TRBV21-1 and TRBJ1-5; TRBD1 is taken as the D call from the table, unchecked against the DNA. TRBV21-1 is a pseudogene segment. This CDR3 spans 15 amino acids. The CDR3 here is CASSKGGTRNQPQHF. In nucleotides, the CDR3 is TGTGCCAGCAGCAAAGGAGGGACACGGAATCAGCCCCAGCATTTT.

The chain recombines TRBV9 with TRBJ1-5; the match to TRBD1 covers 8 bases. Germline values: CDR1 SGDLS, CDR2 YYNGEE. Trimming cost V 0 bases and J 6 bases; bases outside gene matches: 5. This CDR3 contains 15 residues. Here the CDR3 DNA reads TGTGCCAGCAGCGTAGGGGCAGGGGGCCCTCAGCCCCAGCATTTT. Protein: CASSVGAGGPQPQHF.

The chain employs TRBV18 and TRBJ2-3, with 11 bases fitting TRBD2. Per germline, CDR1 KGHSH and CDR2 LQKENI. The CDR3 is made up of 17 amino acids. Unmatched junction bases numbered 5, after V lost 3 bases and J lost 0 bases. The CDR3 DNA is TGTGCCAGCTCACCCCTGGGACTAGCGGCGAGCACAGATACGCAGTATTTT. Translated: CASSPLGLAASTDTQYF. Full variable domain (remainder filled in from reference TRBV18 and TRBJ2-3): NAGVMQNPRHLVRRRGQEARLRCSPMKGHSHVYWYRQLPEEGLKFMVYLQKENIIDESGMPKERFSAEFPKEGPSILRIQQVVRGDSAAYFCASSPLGLAASTDTQYFGPGTRLTVL.

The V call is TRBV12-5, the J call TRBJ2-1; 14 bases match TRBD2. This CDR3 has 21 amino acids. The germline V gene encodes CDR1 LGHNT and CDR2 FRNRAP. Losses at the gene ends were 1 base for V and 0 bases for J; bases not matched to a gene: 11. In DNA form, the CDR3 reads TGTGCTAGTGGTTTGGCCGCCGGGACTAGCGGGAGATATAGCTCCTACAATGAGCAGTTCTTC. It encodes CASGLAAGTSGRYSSYNEQFF.

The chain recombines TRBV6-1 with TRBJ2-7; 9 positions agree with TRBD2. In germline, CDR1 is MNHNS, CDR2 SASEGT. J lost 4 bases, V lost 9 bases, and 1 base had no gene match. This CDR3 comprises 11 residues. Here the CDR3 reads CASTSGYEQYF. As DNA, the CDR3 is TGTGCCAGTACTAGCGGGTACGAGCAGTACTTC.

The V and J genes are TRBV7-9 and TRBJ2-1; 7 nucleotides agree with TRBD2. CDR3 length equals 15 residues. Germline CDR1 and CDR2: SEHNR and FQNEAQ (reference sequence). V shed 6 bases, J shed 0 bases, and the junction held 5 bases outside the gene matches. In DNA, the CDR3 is TGTGCCAGCAGTCGCGGGGGAGGCTCCTACAATGAGCAGTTCTTC. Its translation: CASSRGGGSYNEQFF.

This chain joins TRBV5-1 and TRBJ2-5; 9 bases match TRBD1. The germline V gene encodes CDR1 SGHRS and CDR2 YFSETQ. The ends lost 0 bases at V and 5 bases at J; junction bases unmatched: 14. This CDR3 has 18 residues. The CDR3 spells CASSLAQQGATTGETQYF. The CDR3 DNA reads TGCGCCAGCAGCTTGGCGCAACAGGGGGCCACAACCGGCGAGACCCAGTACTTC.

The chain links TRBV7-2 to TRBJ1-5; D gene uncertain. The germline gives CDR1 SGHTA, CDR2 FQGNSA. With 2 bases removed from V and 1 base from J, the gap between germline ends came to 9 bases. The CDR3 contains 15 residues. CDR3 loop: CASSLFWASNQPQHF. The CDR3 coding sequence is TGTGCCAGCAGCTTATTTTGGGCAAGCAATCAGCCCCAGCATTTT.

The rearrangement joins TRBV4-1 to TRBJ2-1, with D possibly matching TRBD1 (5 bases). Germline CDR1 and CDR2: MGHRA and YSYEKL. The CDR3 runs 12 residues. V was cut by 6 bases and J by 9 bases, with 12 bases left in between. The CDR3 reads CASRGPGREQFF. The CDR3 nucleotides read TGCGCCAGCAGGGGGCCGGGCCGTGAGCAGTTCTTC.

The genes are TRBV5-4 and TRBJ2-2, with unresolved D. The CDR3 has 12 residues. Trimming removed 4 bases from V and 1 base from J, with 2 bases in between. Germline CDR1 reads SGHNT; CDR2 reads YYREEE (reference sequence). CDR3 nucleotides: TGTGCCAGCAGCCGGAACACCGGGGAGCTGTTTTTT. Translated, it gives CASSRNTGELFF. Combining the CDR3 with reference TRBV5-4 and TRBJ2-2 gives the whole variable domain ETGVTQSPTHLIKTRGQQVTLRCSSQSGHNTVSWYQQALGQGPQFIFQYYREEENGRGNFPPRFSGLQFPNYSSELNVNALELDDSALYLCASSRNTGELFFGEGSRLTVL.